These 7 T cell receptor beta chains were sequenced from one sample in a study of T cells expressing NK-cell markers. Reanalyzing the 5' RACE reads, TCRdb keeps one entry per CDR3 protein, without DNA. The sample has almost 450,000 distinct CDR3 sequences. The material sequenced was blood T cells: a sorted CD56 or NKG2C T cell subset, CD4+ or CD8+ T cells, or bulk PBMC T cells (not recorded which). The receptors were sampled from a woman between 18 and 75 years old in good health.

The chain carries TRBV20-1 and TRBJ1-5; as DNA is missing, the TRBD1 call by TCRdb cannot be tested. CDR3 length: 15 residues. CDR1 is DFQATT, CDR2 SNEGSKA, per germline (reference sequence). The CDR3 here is CSASTGGVGNQPQHF.

The CDR3 spells CASSEKAGWPPLHF. The gene calls are TRBV10-2 and TRBJ1-6. The germline gives CDR1 WSHSY, CDR2 SAAADI. This CDR3 spans 14 amino acids.

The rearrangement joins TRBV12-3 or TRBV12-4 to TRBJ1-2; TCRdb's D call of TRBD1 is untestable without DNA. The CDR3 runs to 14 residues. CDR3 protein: CASSLGNRVWGYTF.

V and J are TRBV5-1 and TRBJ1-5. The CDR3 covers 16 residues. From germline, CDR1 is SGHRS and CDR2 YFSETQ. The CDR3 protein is CASSYIGWRYDQPQHF.

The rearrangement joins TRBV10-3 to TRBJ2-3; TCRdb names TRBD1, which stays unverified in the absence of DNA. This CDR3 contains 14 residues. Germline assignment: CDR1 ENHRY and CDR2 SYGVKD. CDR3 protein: CAIGGTESTDTQYF.

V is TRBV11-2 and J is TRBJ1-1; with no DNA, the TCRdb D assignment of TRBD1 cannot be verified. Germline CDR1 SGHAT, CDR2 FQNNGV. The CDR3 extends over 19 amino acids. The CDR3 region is CASSYPPDRGPAMNTEAFF. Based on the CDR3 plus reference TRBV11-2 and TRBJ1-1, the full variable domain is EAGVAQSPRYKIIEKRQSVAFWCNPISGHATLYWYQQILGQGPKLLIQFQNNGVVDDSQLPKDRFSAERLKGVDSTLKIQPAKLEDSAVYLCASSYPPDRGPAMNTEAFFGQGTRLTVV.

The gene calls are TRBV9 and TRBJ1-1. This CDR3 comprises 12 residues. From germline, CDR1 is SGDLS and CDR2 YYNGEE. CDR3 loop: CASSVAGGKAFF.